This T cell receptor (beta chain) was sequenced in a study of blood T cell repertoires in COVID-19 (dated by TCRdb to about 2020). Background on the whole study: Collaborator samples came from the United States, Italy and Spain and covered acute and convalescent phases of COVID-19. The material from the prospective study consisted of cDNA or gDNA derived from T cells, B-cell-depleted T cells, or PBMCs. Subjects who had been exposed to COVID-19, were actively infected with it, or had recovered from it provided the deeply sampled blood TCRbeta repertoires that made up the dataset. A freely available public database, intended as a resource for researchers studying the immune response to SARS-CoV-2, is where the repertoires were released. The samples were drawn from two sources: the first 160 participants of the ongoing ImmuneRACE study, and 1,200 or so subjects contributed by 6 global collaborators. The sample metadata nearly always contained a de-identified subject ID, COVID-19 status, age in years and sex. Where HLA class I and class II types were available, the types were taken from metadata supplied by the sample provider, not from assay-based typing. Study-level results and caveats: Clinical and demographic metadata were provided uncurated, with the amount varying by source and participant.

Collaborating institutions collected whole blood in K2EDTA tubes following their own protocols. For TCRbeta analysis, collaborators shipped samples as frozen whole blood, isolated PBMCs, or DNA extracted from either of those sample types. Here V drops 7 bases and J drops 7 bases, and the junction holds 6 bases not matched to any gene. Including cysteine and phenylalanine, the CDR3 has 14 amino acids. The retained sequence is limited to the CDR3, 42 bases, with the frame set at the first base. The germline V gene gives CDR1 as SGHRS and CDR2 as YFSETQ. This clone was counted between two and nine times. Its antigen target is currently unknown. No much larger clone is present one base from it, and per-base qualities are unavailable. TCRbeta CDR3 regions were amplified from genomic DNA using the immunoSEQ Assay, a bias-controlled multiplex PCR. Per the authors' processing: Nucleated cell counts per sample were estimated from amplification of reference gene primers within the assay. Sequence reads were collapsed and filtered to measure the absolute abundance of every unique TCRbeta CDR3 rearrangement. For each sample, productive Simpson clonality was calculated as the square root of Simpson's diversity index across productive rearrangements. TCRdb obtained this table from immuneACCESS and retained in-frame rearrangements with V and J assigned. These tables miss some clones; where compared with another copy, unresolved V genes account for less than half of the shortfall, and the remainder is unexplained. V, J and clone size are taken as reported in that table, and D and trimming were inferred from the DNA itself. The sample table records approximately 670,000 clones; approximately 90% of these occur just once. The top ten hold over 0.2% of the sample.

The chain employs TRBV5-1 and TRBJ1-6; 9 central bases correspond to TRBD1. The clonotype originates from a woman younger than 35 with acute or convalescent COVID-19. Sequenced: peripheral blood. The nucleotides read TGCGCCAGCGAAACCGGGACAGGGAATTCACCCCTCCACTTT. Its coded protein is CASETGTGNSPLHF.